The next 17 T cell receptor beta chains were all read from a single sample in a study of CD8 T cells in ankylosing spondylitis (dated by TCRdb to 2017 to 2019). Summary of the overall study and its limitations: Blood from ankylosing spondylitis patients appeared to be characterized by a TCR beta motif composed of eight highly homologous amino acid variants.

These TCRs are of unknown antigen specificity. Library generation was performed with 5' RACE. Sequencing was performed on an Illumina HiSeq 2500. TCRdb reworked the public reads: Q25 trimming with fastp, MiXCR clone assembly, productive beta chains retained. A single entry per CDR3 protein holds the most common genes and DNA from its merged rows. For this sample the table gives more than 400,000 distinct CDR3 sequences, of which approximately 5.3% were detected only once. Under 4.5% of the sample rests with the top ten. Sequencing used blood, either unsorted or a sorted T cell fraction (not recorded which). Receptor source: a male donor with ankylosing spondylitis.

The table lists this clonotype with many counts. The V gene is TRBV11-2, the J gene TRBJ2-5; 8 nucleotides align to TRBD1. Germline V CDR1 and CDR2: SGHAT, FQNNGV. The V segment lost 4 bases and the J segment 4 bases; nucleotides outside the gene matches: 2. The CDR3 totals 13 residues. The DNA for the CDR3 is TGTGCCAGCAGCTCGGGACAGGCAGAGACCCAGTACTTC. It codes for CASSSGQAETQYF. The full variable domain, its missing parts supplied by reference TRBV11-2 and TRBJ2-5, is EAGVAQSPRYKIIEKRQSVAFWCNPISGHATLYWYQQILGQGPKLLIQFQNNGVVDDSQLPKDRFSAERLKGVDSTLKIQPAKLEDSAVYLCASSSGQAETQYFGPGTRLLVL.

This clonotype was counted between two and nine times. The V gene is TRBV12-3 or TRBV12-4, the J gene TRBJ2-2; 10 bases match TRBD1. V shed 6 bases, J shed 7 bases, and the junction held 5 bases outside the gene matches. This CDR3 spans 14 amino acids. The CDR3 DNA follows: TGTGCCAGCAGCGAGGGACAGGGGCGCGGGGAGCTGTTTTTT. This encodes CASSEGQGRGELFF.

In regard to this clonotype: A read error may be the cause here, since a much bigger clone is one base away. The genes are TRBV5-5 and TRBJ1-6, with 7 positions matching TRBD1. Germline V gene lookup returns CDR1 SGHKS and CDR2 YYEKEE (reference sequence). The CDR3 runs 17 residues. CDR3 nucleotide sequence: TGTGCCAGCAGCCGACCACAGGGGAGCTCCTATAATTTACCCCTCCACTTT. Its protein product is CASSRPQGSSYNLPLHF.

The chain uses TRBV5-1 and TRBJ2-1; maybe TRBD1 (5 bases). The CDR3 totals 16 residues. Trimming took off 6 bases at V and 6 bases at J, with 22 bases between the two ends. CDR1 and CDR2 (germline): SGHRS, YFSETQ. The CDR3 here is CASKGHVGPLRNEQFF. The CDR3, as DNA: TGCGCCAGCAAAGGACACGTCGGGCCTCTCCGCAATGAGCAGTTCTTC.

This clonotype was found many times. The chain links TRBV9 to TRBJ2-3; TRBD1 might be the D (5 bases). CDR3 length: 15 amino acids. Looked up from germline, CDR1 is SGDLS and CDR2 is YYNGEE. V lost 2 bases and J 5 bases, leaving 15 bases between the germline ends. In nucleotides, the CDR3 is TGTGCCAGCAGCGTTGGGGCACTGGTGGTAGATACGCAGTATTTT. Translating it yields CASSVGALVVDTQYF.

V usage is TRBV7-9 and J usage is TRBJ1-5, with a tentative D call TRBD1 (5 bases). This CDR3 region has 14 residues. Trimming removed 1 base at V and 5 bases at J, with 9 bases between. The germline gives CDR1 SEHNR, CDR2 FQNEAQ (reference sequence). CDR3 DNA: TGTGCCAGCAGCTTAGGAGGGGATTATCAGCCCCAGCATTTT. The encoded protein is CASSLGGDYQPQHF.

This clonotype was detected ten times or more. V and J are TRBV28 and TRBJ2-6; D gene unclear. Germline CDR1 and CDR2: MDHEN and SYDVKM. V was shortened by 6 bases and J by 2 bases, with 14 bases between the two germline ends. CDR3 size: 16 residues. The DNA of the CDR3 is TGTGCCAGCAGACCCTACCTCTACCCTGGGGCCAACGTCCTGACTTTC. Its protein is CASRPYLYPGANVLTF.

This clonotype was seen at least ten times. The J gene is TRBJ1-5, the V gene TRBV29-1, with 7 bases matching TRBD1. Trimming took 5 bases from V and 7 from J; bases not matched to a gene: 8. This CDR3 has 13 amino acids. Germline assignment: CDR1 SQVTM and CDR2 ANQGSEA. The CDR3 sequence: CSVQEGARQPQHF. The CDR3 bases are TGCAGCGTTCAGGAGGGGGCGCGACAGCCCCAGCATTTT.

This clonotype came up many times. V gene TRBV7-9 combines with J gene TRBJ2-7; D is unresolved. With 5 bases removed from V and 3 bases from J, the gap between germline ends came to 14 bases. CDR3 length: 14 amino acids. From germline, CDR1 is SEHNR and CDR2 FQNEAQ (reference sequence). The CDR3 sequence: CASSPRTAFYEQYF. CDR3 in DNA: TGTGCCAGCAGCCCCCGGACGGCGTTCTACGAGCAGTACTTC.

The sample holds many counts of this clonotype. This chain uses TRBV28 with TRBJ2-7; the match to TRBD1 covers 9 bases. The CDR3 totals 14 residues. Germline values: CDR1 MDHEN, CDR2 SYDVKM. V was pared by 6 bases and J by 6 bases, with 9 bases of the junction left unmatched. The CDR3 coding sequence is TGTGCCAGCAGATCGGACAGGGGTTTGCCCGAGCAGTACTTC. Its translation is CASRSDRGLPEQYF.

The table lists this clonotype with many counts. One end of the junction does not line up with germline, which may come from a read error. The chain combines TRBV28 with TRBJ2-5, with 8 bases fitting TRBD1. Germline V gene lookup returns CDR1 MDHEN and CDR2 SYDVKM. The CDR3 contains 14 residues. Here the CDR3 reads CASSFWTGQGTQYF. DNA of the CDR3: TGTGCCAGCAGTTTTTGGACAGGGCAAGGGACCCAGTACTTC.

The chain joins TRBV20-1 to TRBJ2-7; the D is unclear. CDR3 length equals 13 residues. Trimming took 2 bases from V and 2 from J, leaving 10 bases between them. Per germline, CDR1 DFQATT and CDR2 SNEGSKA (reference sequence). The CDR3 region has the DNA TGCAGTGCTAGACATCCCGTCACCTACGAGCAGTACTTC. Encoded protein: CSARHPVTYEQYF.

This clonotype was seen many times. This chain joins TRBV5-1 and TRBJ2-7; D is uncertain. The germline V gene encodes CDR1 SGHRS and CDR2 YFSETQ. V gave up 2 bases and J gave up 0 bases, with 12 bases separating them. The CDR3 totals 15 residues. CDR3 DNA: TGCGCCAGCAGCTTTTCGGCCCAGAGCTCCTACGAGCAGTACTTC. It specifies CASSFSAQSSYEQYF.

This clonotype has ten or more counts. The chain has TRBV12-3 or TRBV12-4 and TRBJ2-5; 8 bases line up with TRBD1. V lost 2 bases to trimming and J lost 4 bases; unmatched junction nucleotides: 15. This CDR3 comprises 18 residues. The CDR3 DNA follows: TGTGCCAGCAGTTTATCAACCGGGACAGGCTACTTGGGAGAGACCCAGTACTTC. Amino acid sequence: CASSLSTGTGYLGETQYF.

At least ten counts were recorded for this clonotype. The V gene is TRBV5-5, the J gene TRBJ1-2, with a tentative D call TRBD1 (6 bases). Per germline, CDR1 SGHKS and CDR2 YYEKEE (reference sequence). The CDR3 is 14 residues long. With 1 base removed from V and 4 bases from J, the gap between germline ends came to 11 bases. The CDR3 is CASSLTGRPYGYTF. CDR3 DNA sequence: TGTGCCAGCAGCTTGACAGGGCGGCCCTATGGCTACACCTTC.

This clonotype has a count of ten or more. The chain links TRBV10-3 to TRBJ2-7, with D hard to call. Between the trimmed V and J ends, which lost 2 bases and 1 base, there was a span of 9 bases. The CDR3 has 14 amino acids. Per the germline V gene, CDR1 is ENHRY and CDR2 is SYGVKD. CDR3 DNA sequence: TGTGCCATCAGTGAGAAGATTGGATCCTACGAGCAGTACTTC. This sequence encodes CAISEKIGSYEQYF.

This clonotype appeared many times. The V gene is TRBV7-2, the J gene TRBJ2-5, with 7 positions matching TRBD1. Germline trimming cut 1 base from V and 4 bases from J; bases unmatched to any gene: 6. Germline lookup yields CDR1 SGHTA and CDR2 FQGNSA. The CDR3 has 15 residues. The CDR3 DNA sequence: TGTGCCAGCAGCTTAGAGCAGGGGGATCTAGAGACCCAGTACTTC. The encoded protein is CASSLEQGDLETQYF. The whole variable domain, remainder taken from reference TRBV7-2 and TRBJ2-5, is GAGVSQSPSNKVTEKGKDVELRCDPISGHTALYWYRQSLGQGLEFLIYFQGNSAPDKSGLPSDRFSAERTGGSVSTLTIQRTQQEDSAVYLCASSLEQGDLETQYFGPGTRLLVL.